This paragraph reports one TCR beta chain. The data originate from a study of OX40 agonist ivuxolimab in advanced cancers. TCRdb's table, derived via immunoSEQ multiplex PCR, lists solely in-frame clones and lacks some. The profile covers around 31,000 clones, with approximately 85% appearing a single time and about 53% taken by the ten largest. Sampling of blood occurred at baseline, cycle 4 day 1, and cycle 7 day 1. Germline CDR1 reads SGHAT; CDR2 reads FQNNGV. V lost 5 bases and J lost 2; bases outside the gene matches: 10. The CDR3 contains 16 residues. This chain links TRBV11-2 with TRBJ1-1; 8 bases map to TRBD1. The receptor was isolated from an adult with an advanced solid tumor such as melanoma, head and neck, liver or kidney cancer. Sample: CD4+ or CD8+ T cells sorted from blood, taken in a trial of the OX40 agonist ivuxolimab. The CDR3 region has the DNA TGTGCCAGCAGCCATCCCCCCGACAGGGGAAACACTGAAGCTTTCTTT. Residues: CASSHPPDRGNTEAFF.